The T cell receptor (beta chain) described here comes from a study of blood T cell repertoires in COVID-19. Across the study: T cells, B-cell-depleted T cells, or PBMCs provided the cDNA or gDNA that served as material.

The V end lost 6 bases, the J end lost 3 bases, and 9 bases lay between the germline ends. The CDR3 runs 13 residues. Germline CDR1 MNHEY, CDR2 SVGAGI. Only in-frame clones appear in the TCRdb table, and some are missing; sequencing was by immunoSEQ multiplex PCR. The table records around 140,000 clones, about 89% of them present only once. Sample: peripheral blood. The chain carries TRBV6-5 and TRBJ2-1, with D perhaps matching TRBD1 (5 bases). The TCR comes from a man between 60 and 75 years old with COVID-19, enrolled during active disease. For the CDR3, the DNA is TGTGCCAGCAGCCCCCAGGGCTACAATGAGCAGTTCTTC. It specifies CASSPQGYNEQFF.